The entry below gives a single TCR beta chain sequence along with its context. There is no known antigen for this receptor. Base qualities were left out, and no much larger clone turns up one base away. The data are from a study of glioma-infiltrating T cells (dated by TCRdb to the mid-2010s). Study-wide context: Sequencing of TCR alpha- and beta-chain repertoires was performed on glioma tissue, on non-neoplastic brain tissue, and on matched peripheral blood mononuclear cells. Each tissue-infiltrating repertoire was compared with the same patient's peripheral blood repertoire to measure divergence between tissue and blood T-cell populations. The paired cohort was made up of three low-grade glioma patients, several primary glioblastoma patients and three non-glioma patients who contributed non-neoplastic brain tissue.

TCR alpha and beta CDR3 regions were amplified with the iRepertoire nested amplicon-rescue multiplex PCR (arm-PCR) platform from RNA. One-step reverse transcription and amplification used about 90-400 ng of tissue mRNA or PBMC total RNA as input. Following bead purification, Illumina adapters were added through a secondary multiplex PCR, and the libraries were then gel-purified between 200 and 400 bp. The libraries contained internal 6-nucleotide barcodes that were used for demultiplexing. Libraries were sequenced on an Illumina MiSeq with 2x220 or 2x250 nucleotide paired-end reads. As for the authors' bioinformatics: Paired reads were merged using FLASH 1.2.11 and were aligned to the GRCh37 human genome using BWA-MEM, after which TRA and TRB reads were extracted. V and J assignment used an IMGT-derived reference of cassette sequences and CDR3 motifs that included pseudogenes. Reads were translated in three frames, and productive CDR3s were defined by a C…FGXG motif without stop codons. Clonotypes were defined as unique combinations of V-J cassette pair and CDR3 amino acid sequence. Reads were filtered by Hamming distance, thresholded by each sample's sequence error rate in mapped regions. The public reads were reprocessed in TCRdb via fastp at Q25 and MiXCR, keeping in-frame beta chains. Every entry covers one CDR3 protein and lists the most common genes and DNA from its rows. The V and J calls and clone size are TCRdb's, not the authors'. The sample has about 110,000 distinct CDR3 sequences on record, 25% to 30% of them singletons. The leading ten clones occupy about 30% of the sample.

The CDR3 spans 16 residues, from the cysteine through the phenylalanine. Solely the CDR3 DNA is kept, with 48 bases framed from the first base. V gives up 4 bases and J gives up 2 bases, and the segment between their germline ends measures 17 bases. For CDR1 and CDR2, the germline V gene (reference sequence) lists MNHEY and SMNVEV. The study at large found these results: VJ-independent divergence between tissue and blood was found to be below expectation in non-neoplastic patients but above expectation in all gliomas, particularly low-grade gliomas. Very few CDR3 sequences were found to be shared between tissue and blood, and this scarcity was attributed to high CDR3 diversity and limited sampling. Small numbers underpinned the group comparisons: several glioblastoma patients, three low-grade glioma patients and three non-neoplastic patients.

Recombination connected TRBV27 to TRBJ2-5; possibly the D gene is TRBD1, per 6 matching bases. The specimen sequenced was glioma tissue, nonneoplastic brain tissue, or PBMCs (not recorded which). The sequence was collected from a human donor with low-grade glioma or glioblastoma, undergoing nonglioma brain surgery, or in good health (not recorded which). This receptor carries the CDR3 CASSSNLRQVQETQYF. The nucleotides are TGTGCCAGCAGTTCCAACCTCCGACAGGTTCAAGAGACCCAGTACTTC.